What follows are 15 T cell receptor beta chains derived from one specimen sequenced in a study of cytomegalovirus exposure and HLA in healthy donors. The study ran its PCR with 60 Vbeta and 13 Jbeta primers. The assay was immunoSEQ multiplex PCR, and TCRdb's table has in-frame clones only and misses some. Among some 130,000 clones, 70% to 90% were seen once, and the ten largest hold about 1.5%. The specimen was PBMCs. Receptors originate from a man aged 35-49 years in good health and CMV-seronegative.

The CDR3 DNA reads TGTGCCAGCAGCTTAAAGGACAGTCCGAACACCGGGGAGCTGTTTTTT. Its translation is CASSLKDSPNTGELFF. The chain links TRBV7-9 to TRBJ2-2; a weak D match, TRBD1 (6 bases). The CDR3 contains 16 residues. Trimming removed 2 bases at V and 0 bases at J, with 10 bases between. The germline CDR1 and CDR2 sequences are SEHNR and FQNEAQ (reference sequence).

The rearrangement joins TRBV2 to TRBJ1-1; D remains unclear. The CDR3 runs to 17 residues. Trimming removed 8 bases from V and 0 bases from J, with 22 bases in between. Germline lookup yields CDR1 SNHLY and CDR2 FYNNEI. DNA of the CDR3: TGTGCCAGCCTGTTCGGGATTTTAGGACGGATGAACACTGAAGCTTTCTTT. Protein sequence: CASLFGILGRMNTEAFF.

The rearrangement links TRBV11-2 to TRBJ2-1; D ambiguous. Germline V gives CDR1 SGHAT, CDR2 FQNNGV. The CDR3 is 13 amino acids. V lost 5 bases and J 7 bases, leaving 12 bases between the germline ends. This CDR3 is CASSPRSWNEQFF. CDR3 bases: TGTGCCAGCAGCCCTCGGTCGTGGAATGAGCAGTTCTTC. The full variable domain, in which reference TRBV11-2 and TRBJ2-1 provide the parts outside the CDR3, is EAGVAQSPRYKIIEKRQSVAFWCNPISGHATLYWYQQILGQGPKLLIQFQNNGVVDDSQLPKDRFSAERLKGVDSTLKIQPAKLEDSAVYLCASSPRSWNEQFFGPGTRLTVL.

The V call is TRBV6-1, the J call TRBJ2-5; TRBD2 matches 9 bases. The germline CDR1 and CDR2 sequences are MNHNS and SASEGT. The CDR3 spans 13 residues. The V and J ends lost 6 bases and 3 bases, in that order; junction bases with no gene match: 2. The CDR3 DNA reads TGTGCCAGCAGACTAGCGGGCAAAGAGACCCAGTACTTC. It specifies CASRLAGKETQYF.

This clone turned up a few times. The CDR3: CASSLGGTRDTQYF. DNA of the CDR3: TGCGCCAGCAGCTTGGGCGGGACCCGAGATACGCAGTATTTT. The chain combines TRBV5-1 with TRBJ2-3; weak D call: TRBD2 (6 bases). The CDR3 has 14 amino acids. V was shortened by 0 bases and J by 5 bases, with 10 bases between the two germline ends. Germline loops: CDR1 SGHRS, CDR2 YFSETQ.

The chain couples TRBV10-3 to TRBJ1-1, with 11 bases that match TRBD1. V was pared by 7 bases and J by 1 base, with 8 bases of the junction left unmatched. This CDR3 has 16 amino acids. The germline V gene has CDR1 ENHRY and CDR2 SYGVKD. CDR3 nucleotides: TGTGCCATCACCCCCGGACAGGGGGCGCGGAACACTGAAGCTTTCTTT. This codes for CAITPGQGARNTEAFF.

The chain couples TRBV5-5 to TRBJ2-1; D is ambiguous. The CDR3 consists of 16 residues. The V gene's germline CDR1 is SGHKS and CDR2 YYEKEE (reference sequence). V was trimmed by 1 base and J by 0 bases, leaving 11 bases between them. CDR3 amino acids: CASSLLAESSYNEQFF. The DNA of the CDR3 is TGTGCCAGCAGCTTGCTTGCGGAGAGCTCCTACAATGAGCAGTTCTTC.

J is TRBJ2-2 and V is TRBV19, with 9 bases identical to TRBD2. This CDR3 region has 15 residues. The germline V gene encodes CDR1 LNHDA and CDR2 SQIVND (reference sequence). V lost 5 bases and J lost 6; bases outside the gene matches: 7. Here the CDR3 reads CASSPLAGSAGELFF. The CDR3 nucleotides read TGTGCCAGTAGTCCTCTAGCGGGGTCGGCCGGGGAGCTGTTTTTT.

This chain joins TRBV5-1 and TRBJ2-1; TRBD1 matches 7 bases. CDR3 length: 15 amino acids. Germline V gene data show CDR1 as SGHRS and CDR2 as YFSETQ. Trimming removed 4 bases from V and 3 bases from J; junction bases left unmatched: 7. The CDR3 sequence: CASSRTGTDYNEQFF. CDR3 DNA sequence: TGCGCCAGCAGCCGCACCGGGACAGACTACAATGAGCAGTTCTTC. Full variable domain (rest looked up from reference TRBV5-1 and TRBJ2-1): KAGVTQTPRYLIKTRGQQVTLSCSPISGHRSVSWYQQTPGQGLQFLFEYFSETQRNKGNFPGRFSGRQFSNSRSEMNVSTLELGDSALYLCASSRTGTDYNEQFFGPGTRLTVL.

This rearrangement joins TRBV2 to TRBJ1-2; no reliable D call. Per germline, CDR1 SNHLY and CDR2 FYNNEI. This CDR3 has 11 amino acids. Trimming removed 6 bases from V and 11 bases from J, with 13 bases in between. The CDR3 nucleotides are TGTGCCAGCAGCCCGGGAGAAGCGTACACCTTC. Its protein product is CASSPGEAYTF.

To note about this clone: At one boundary the junction diverges from the germline segment, which might be a read error. The identical CDR3 is also encoded by other nucleotide sequences in the sample. V and J are TRBV11-2 and TRBJ2-3; 10 nucleotides line up with TRBD2. CDR1 SGHAT and CDR2 FQNNGV come from the germline V gene. The CDR3 runs to 16 residues. The CDR3 is CASSSLAGVTADTQYF. The CDR3 DNA reads TGTGCTAGCAGCTCCCTAGCGGGAGTCACGGCAGATACGCAGTATTTT.

The CDR3 spells CASSQDLGTSYNEQFF. DNA of the CDR3: TGCGCCAGCAGCCAAGATTTGGGCACCTCCTACAATGAGCAGTTCTTC. This sequence joins TRBV4-3 and TRBJ2-1; D remains unclear. In germline, CDR1 is LGHNA, CDR2 YSLEER. The CDR3 is 16 residues long. Trimming left V 0 bases short and J 0 bases short, with 9 bases between.

This sequence joins TRBV4-1 and TRBJ2-3; TRBD2 is a possible D gene (6 bases). This CDR3 has 16 amino acids. Trimming removed 1 base at V and 4 bases at J, with 15 bases between. CDR1 and CDR2 from the germline V gene are MGHRA and YSYEKL. The CDR3 nucleotides are TGCGCCAGCAGCCAAGGAGAGCGGGTGGGGGCAGATACGCAGTATTTT. Residues: CASSQGERVGADTQYF.

The rearrangement uses TRBV4-3 and TRBJ2-7, with 7 positions matching TRBD1. Trimming removed 1 base from V and 5 bases from J; junction bases left unmatched: 11. Per germline, CDR1 LGHNA and CDR2 YSLEER. The CDR3 covers 16 residues. The CDR3 sequence: CASSQGSDRDEHEQYF. The CDR3 DNA sequence: TGCGCCAGCAGCCAAGGTTCTGACAGGGACGAGCACGAGCAGTACTTC.

The chain links TRBV30 to TRBJ2-3; D gene ambiguous. Trimming left V 0 bases short and J 2 bases short, with 6 bases between. CDR3 length: 13 residues. The germline V gene has CDR1 GTSNPN and CDR2 SVGIG (reference sequence). The CDR3 coding sequence is TGTGCCTGGAGTGTAGGAGTCACAGATACGCAGTATTTT. It yields the protein CAWSVGVTDTQYF.